One sample yielded the 24 T cell receptor beta chains listed below, sequenced in a study of cytomegalovirus exposure and HLA in healthy donors. PCR used 60 Vbeta primers and 13 Jbeta primers. Profiled with immunoSEQ multiplex PCR; TCRdb holds only in-frame clones, not every one. The sample yields some 250,000 clones, more than 75% seen once. The source material was PBMCs. These TCRs come from a woman in her thirties or forties in good health and CMV-seropositive.

J is TRBJ2-7 and V is TRBV6-5; 9 bases map to TRBD1. V lost 2 bases, J lost 2 bases, and 7 bases stayed unmatched. Germline V gene lookup returns CDR1 MNHEY and CDR2 SVGAGI. The CDR3 has 16 amino acids. CDR3 sequence reads: CASSYTTGTGTYEQYF. Written as DNA, the CDR3 is TGTGCCAGCAGTTACACGACGGGGACAGGGACCTACGAGCAGTACTTC.

The chain employs TRBV19 and TRBJ1-1; D may be TRBD1 (5 bases). The CDR3 spans 12 residues. Germline-derived CDR1 and CDR2 are LNHDA and SQIVND (reference sequence). Trimming took 5 bases from V and 8 from J, leaving 12 bases between them. The CDR3 DNA reads as TGTGCCAGTAGTCATCGGCCAGGGGAAGCTTTCTTT. Amino acid sequence: CASSHRPGEAFF.

The chain carries TRBV28 and TRBJ2-4, with a weak D call TRBD2 (6 bases). Germline CDR1 MDHEN, CDR2 SYDVKM. The V end lost 6 bases, the J end lost 2 bases, and 11 bases lay between the germline ends. This CDR3 has 14 residues. The DNA for the CDR3 is TGTGCCAGCAGAATGGGGGGATCCAAAAACATTCAGTACTTC. Encoded protein: CASRMGGSKNIQYF.

V and J are TRBV6-4 and TRBJ2-7, with D maybe TRBD2 (6 bases). CDR1 and CDR2 from the germline V gene are MRHNA and SNTAGT. Trimming took off 6 bases at V and 0 bases at J, with 12 bases between the two ends. The CDR3 has 14 amino acids. The DNA of the CDR3 is TGTGCCAGCAGGCAGGGAGGAAGCTCCTACGAGCAGTACTTC. Its protein product is CASRQGGSSYEQYF.

This chain connects TRBV6-1 to TRBJ1-2, with 9 nucleotides matching TRBD1. After removal of 4 bases from V and 4 bases from J, the junction contained 10 bases not matched to a gene. CDR3 length: 16 amino acids. CDR1 is MNHNS, CDR2 SASEGT, per germline. CDR3 coding DNA: TGTGCCAGCAGTGCTACCGGGACAGGGACGATCTATGGCTACACCTTC. It encodes CASSATGTGTIYGYTF.

V and J are TRBV5-1 and TRBJ2-6; tentative D call: TRBD2 (5 bases). This CDR3 spans 16 amino acids. The V gene lost 0 bases and the J gene lost 0 bases, with 7 bases spanning the gap. Germline loops: CDR1 SGHRS, CDR2 YFSETQ. CDR3 in DNA: TGCGCCAGCAGCTTGGCCGAGGGCTCTGGGGCCAACGTCCTGACTTTC. This gives the protein CASSLAEGSGANVLTF. The whole variable domain, filled in from reference TRBV5-1 and TRBJ2-6, reads KAGVTQTPRYLIKTRGQQVTLSCSPISGHRSVSWYQQTPGQGLQFLFEYFSETQRNKGNFPGRFSGRQFSNSRSEMNVSTLELGDSALYLCASSLAEGSGANVLTFGAGSRLTVL.

The rearrangement joins TRBV6-6 to TRBJ1-5; 8 bases are shared with TRBD1. Unmatched junction bases numbered 5, after V lost 5 bases and J lost 5 bases. The CDR3 covers 14 residues. CDR1 and CDR2 from the germline V gene are MNHNY and SVGAGI (reference sequence). The CDR3 here is CASSRGQADQPQHF. The DNA of the CDR3 is TGTGCCAGCAGTAGGGGACAGGCGGATCAGCCCCAGCATTTT.

This clone was seen only once. The chain uses TRBV9 and TRBJ1-2; D gene ambiguous. Per the germline V gene, CDR1 is SGDLS and CDR2 is YYNGEE. Trimming cost V 4 bases and J 0 bases, with 10 bases left between them. The CDR3 covers 14 residues. CDR3 sequence reads: CASSSERANYGYTF. CDR3 bases: TGTGCCAGCAGCTCCGAGAGGGCTAACTATGGCTACACCTTC.

The rearrangement joins TRBV7-2 to TRBJ1-2, with a weak D call TRBD1 (6 bases). This CDR3 has 14 amino acids. The V and J ends lost 5 bases and 8 bases respectively, with 18 bases between them. From germline, CDR1 is SGHTA and CDR2 FQGNSA. The CDR3 is CASSASSGVDGYTF. The CDR3 DNA sequence: TGTGCCAGCAGCGCCTCATCAGGGGTCGACGGCTACACCTTC.

V usage is TRBV19 and J usage is TRBJ1-2; no reliable D call. V was pared by 1 base and J by 2 bases, with 8 bases between. The CDR3 consists of 14 residues. Germline CDR1 reads LNHDA; CDR2 reads SQIVND (reference sequence). CDR3 DNA sequence: TGTGCCAGTAGTATAGGCCAGGTGAACTATGGCTACACCTTC. Translated, it gives CASSIGQVNYGYTF.

V and J are TRBV25-1 and TRBJ2-5; TRBD2 matches 11 bases. V shed 2 bases and J 4 bases; nucleotides not matched to a gene: 0. The germline V gene has CDR1 MGHDK and CDR2 SYGVNS. The CDR3 covers 14 residues. CDR3 in amino acids: CASSEGTSGETQYF. The DNA for the CDR3 is TGTGCCAGCAGTGAAGGGACTAGCGGAGAGACCCAGTACTTC.

The chain uses TRBV5-1 and TRBJ2-3; 7 bases are shared with TRBD1. The CDR3 has 14 residues. The V gene's germline CDR1 is SGHRS and CDR2 YFSETQ. Unmatched junction bases numbered 7, after V lost 5 bases and J lost 4 bases. In nucleotides, the CDR3 is TGCGCCAGCAGGCCCACAGGGGAATCAGATACGCAGTATTTT. Protein sequence: CASRPTGESDTQYF.

This clone has only a few counts. This rearrangement joins TRBV7-2 to TRBJ2-7; D unresolved. Germline-derived CDR1 and CDR2 are SGHTA and FQGNSA. The V end was cut by 5 bases, the J end by 4 bases, with 9 bases between. CDR3 length: 12 amino acids. The CDR3 sequence is CASSLFLYEQYF. The CDR3, as DNA: TGTGCCAGCAGCCTATTCCTGTACGAGCAGTACTTC.

The chain uses TRBV5-1 and TRBJ2-5; 11 bases are shared with TRBD2. The germline gives CDR1 SGHRS, CDR2 YFSETQ. V lost 0 bases to trimming and J lost 2 bases; unmatched junction nucleotides: 3. CDR3 length: 16 amino acids. The CDR3 sequence: CASSLGASGGQETQYF. CDR3 DNA sequence: TGCGCCAGCAGCTTGGGGGCTAGCGGGGGGCAAGAGACCCAGTACTTC.

The chain carries TRBV11-2 and TRBJ2-3; D is possibly TRBD1 (6 bases). V lost 3 bases and J lost 3, with 13 bases in between. CDR1 is SGHAT and CDR2 is FQNNGV in the germline V gene. The CDR3 length is 15 residues. CDR3 nucleotide sequence: TGTGCCAGCAGCTTGTCGTCGCAGGGGACAGATACGCAGTATTTT. This sequence encodes CASSLSSQGTDTQYF.

The chain employs TRBV5-1 and TRBJ1-1, with D possibly being TRBD1 (6 bases). Trimming took off 5 bases at V and 1 base at J, with 12 bases between the two ends. Germline CDR1 SGHRS, CDR2 YFSETQ. The length of the CDR3 is 14 residues. CDR3 DNA sequence: TGCGCCAGCAGGCTTCTAGGGGGGAACACTGAAGCTTTCTTT. This gives the protein CASRLLGGNTEAFF. Full variable domain (remainder filled in from reference TRBV5-1 and TRBJ1-1): KAGVTQTPRYLIKTRGQQVTLSCSPISGHRSVSWYQQTPGQGLQFLFEYFSETQRNKGNFPGRFSGRQFSNSRSEMNVSTLELGDSALYLCASRLLGGNTEAFFGQGTRLTVV.

This clone has only one observation. The chain couples TRBV11-3 to TRBJ2-1; possible D gene TRBD1, 6 bases. CDR3 length: 15 residues. Germline V gene sequence: CDR1 SGHNT, CDR2 YENEEA. Trimming removed 5 bases from V and 7 bases from J, with 18 bases in between. DNA of the CDR3: TGTGCCAGCAGCCAAGGGGACATTCCACGGAATGAGCAGTTCTTC. This encodes CASSQGDIPRNEQFF.

The rearrangement uses TRBV25-1 and TRBJ1-5; D is uncertain. CDR1 is MGHDK and CDR2 is SYGVNS in the germline V gene. The CDR3 length is 14 residues. V lost 1 base to trimming and J lost 7 bases, with 11 bases between them. The CDR3 nucleotides read TGTGCCAGCAGTGAATCAGGAAGCTGGCAGCCCCAGCATTTT. As protein: CASSESGSWQPQHF.

The chain couples TRBV30 to TRBJ1-2, with 9 bases lining up with TRBD1. Trimming took 4 bases from V and 8 from J; bases not matched to a gene: 8. This CDR3 spans 13 amino acids. In germline, CDR1 is GTSNPN, CDR2 SVGIG (reference sequence). CDR3 DNA: TGTGCCTGGAACATACAGGGGGCGAGGGGCTACACCTTC. Encoded protein: CAWNIQGARGYTF.

This clone was observed a handful of times. The chain links TRBV7-9 to TRBJ1-1, with D possibly being TRBD1 (6 bases). The ends were cut back, 2 bases at V and 4 bases at J, with 14 bases in the middle. Germline V gene sequence: CDR1 SEHNR, CDR2 FQNEAQ (reference sequence). There are 15 residues in the CDR3. CDR3 sequence reads: CASSLTYIRGTEAFF. In nucleotides, the CDR3 is TGTGCCAGCAGCTTAACCTACATCAGGGGCACTGAAGCTTTCTTT.

The J gene is TRBJ2-3, the V gene TRBV2; TRBD1 matches at 8 bases. The CDR3 length is 13 residues. Germline values: CDR1 SNHLY, CDR2 FYNNEI. J lost 4 bases, V lost 6 bases, and 3 bases had no gene match. This chain's CDR3 is CASSQGAPDTQYF. The CDR3 DNA follows: TGTGCCAGCAGCCAGGGGGCTCCAGATACGCAGTATTTT.

DNA for the CDR3: TGTGCCAGTAGTATATTCAATAGCGGGACGCATATTCAGCCCCAGCATTTT. Translation gives CASSIFNSGTHIQPQHF. The chain couples TRBV19 to TRBJ1-5; TRBD1 might be the D (5 bases). The V and J ends lost 2 bases and 6 bases respectively, with 20 bases between them. CDR1 LNHDA and CDR2 SQIVND come from the germline V gene (reference sequence). This CDR3 is built from 17 residues.

The J gene is TRBJ1-3, the V gene TRBV6-1, with TRBD1 as a possible D gene (6 bases). The CDR3 sequence is 15 residues long. Trimming stripped 6 bases from V and 4 bases from J, with 16 bases between. Germline V gene data show CDR1 as MNHNS and CDR2 as SASEGT. The CDR3 DNA reads as TGTGCCAGCAGCATAGAACAGGGCCTGGGAAACACCATATATTTT. Translation gives CASSIEQGLGNTIYF.

This sequence joins TRBV7-6 and TRBJ2-1; 7 bases line up with TRBD1. Germline CDR1 reads SGHVS; CDR2 reads FNYEAQ. The CDR3 is 17 residues long. The V gene end was trimmed by 4 bases and the J gene end by 2 bases; junction bases not matched to a gene: 11. The CDR3: CASSSTLRTGTYNEQFF. Written as DNA, the CDR3 is TGTGCCAGCAGCTCCACACTGAGGACAGGAACCTACAATGAGCAGTTCTTC.